This entry concerns a single T cell receptor beta chain. Its target is not known. The sample is drawn from a study of identical twins. TCRdb used MiXCR to reprocess the 5' RACE reads, holding one entry per CDR3 protein. The table includes approximately 680,000 distinct CDR3 sequences, roughly 7.2% detected once. Trimming at V came to 3 bases and at J to 2 bases, leaving 8 bases not matched to a gene. In germline, CDR1 is DFQATT, CDR2 SNEGSKA (reference sequence). The CDR3 runs 16 residues. Notes on the study in general: Cord blood beta clonotypes present at high abundance carried fewer insertions; no such pattern appeared in memory repertoires.

This sample also belongs to another study, concerning yellow fever vaccine responses in identical twins.

Sequenced: PBMCs. This clonotype was sampled from a woman aged 18-35 years in good health. This chain uses TRBV20-1 with TRBJ2-1, with TRBD2 matching over 9 bases. The CDR3 is CSASRLGLAAYNEQFF. The CDR3 coding sequence is TGCAGTGCTAGTCGGCTGGGACTAGCTGCCTACAATGAGCAGTTCTTC.